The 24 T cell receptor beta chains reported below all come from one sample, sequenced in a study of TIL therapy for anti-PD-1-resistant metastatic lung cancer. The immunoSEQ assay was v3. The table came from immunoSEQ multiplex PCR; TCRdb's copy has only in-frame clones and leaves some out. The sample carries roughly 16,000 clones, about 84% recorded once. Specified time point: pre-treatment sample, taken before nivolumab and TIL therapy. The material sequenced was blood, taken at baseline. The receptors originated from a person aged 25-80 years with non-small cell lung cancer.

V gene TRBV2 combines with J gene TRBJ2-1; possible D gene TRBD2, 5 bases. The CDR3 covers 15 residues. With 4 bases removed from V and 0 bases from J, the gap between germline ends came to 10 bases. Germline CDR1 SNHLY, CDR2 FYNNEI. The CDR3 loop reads CASSADYLSYNEQFF. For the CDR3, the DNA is TGTGCCAGCAGTGCCGACTACCTCTCCTACAATGAGCAGTTCTTC.

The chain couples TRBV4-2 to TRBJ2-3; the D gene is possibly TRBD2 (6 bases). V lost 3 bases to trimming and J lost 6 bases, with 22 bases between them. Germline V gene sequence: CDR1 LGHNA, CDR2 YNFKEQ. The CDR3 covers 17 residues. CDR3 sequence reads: CASSHSPSGETADTQYF. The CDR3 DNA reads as TGTGCCAGCAGCCACAGCCCCTCGGGGGAGACGGCTGATACGCAGTATTTT.

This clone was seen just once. CDR3 residues: CASSLGGYPNEKLFF. The CDR3 DNA reads TGTGCCAGTAGTCTCGGTGGTTACCCCAATGAAAAACTGTTTTTT. The chain uses TRBV19 and TRBJ1-4; D is uncertain. The V gene lost 5 bases and the J gene lost 5 bases, with 15 bases spanning the gap. The germline gives CDR1 LNHDA, CDR2 SQIVND (reference sequence). The CDR3 covers 15 residues. Full variable domain (rest looked up from reference TRBV19 and TRBJ1-4): DGGITQSPKYLFRKEGQNVTLSCEQNLNHDAMYWYRQDPGQGLRLIYYSQIVNDFQKGDIAEGYSVSREKKESFPLTVTSAQKNPTAFYLCASSLGGYPNEKLFFGSGTQLSVL.

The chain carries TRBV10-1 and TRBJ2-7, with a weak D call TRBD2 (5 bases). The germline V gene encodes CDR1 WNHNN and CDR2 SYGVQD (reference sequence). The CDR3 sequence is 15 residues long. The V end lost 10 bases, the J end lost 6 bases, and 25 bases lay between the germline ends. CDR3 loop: CATRRTGILRAEQYV. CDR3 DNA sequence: TGCGCCACCCGACGGACCGGGATCCTGAGAGCCGAGCAGTACGTC.

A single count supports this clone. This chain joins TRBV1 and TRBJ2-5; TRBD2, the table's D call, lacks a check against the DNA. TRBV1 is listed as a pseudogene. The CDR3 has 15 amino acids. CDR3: CTSSQNPPGLETQYF. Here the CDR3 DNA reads TGCACCAGCAGCCAAAACCCTCCGGGATTAGAGACCCAGTACTTC.

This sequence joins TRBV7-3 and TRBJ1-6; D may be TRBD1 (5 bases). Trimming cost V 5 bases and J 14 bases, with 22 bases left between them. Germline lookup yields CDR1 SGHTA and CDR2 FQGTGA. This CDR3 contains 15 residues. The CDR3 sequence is CASSPQGGVRRTLHF. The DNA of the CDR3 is TGTGCCAGCAGCCCCCAGGGAGGGGTAAGACGGACCCTCCACTTT.

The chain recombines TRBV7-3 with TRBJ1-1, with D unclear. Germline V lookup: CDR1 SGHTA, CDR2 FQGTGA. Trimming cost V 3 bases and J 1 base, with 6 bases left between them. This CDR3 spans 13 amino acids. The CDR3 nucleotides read TGTGCCAGCAGCTTGGCAGAGAACACTGAAGCTTTCTTT. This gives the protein CASSLAENTEAFF.

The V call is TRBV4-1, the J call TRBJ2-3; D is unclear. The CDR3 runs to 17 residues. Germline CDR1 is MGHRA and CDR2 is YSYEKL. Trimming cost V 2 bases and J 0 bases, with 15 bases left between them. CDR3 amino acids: CASSQSPRAPSTDTQYF. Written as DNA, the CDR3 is TGCGCCAGCAGCCAATCCCCCCGGGCCCCTAGCACAGATACGCAGTATTTT.

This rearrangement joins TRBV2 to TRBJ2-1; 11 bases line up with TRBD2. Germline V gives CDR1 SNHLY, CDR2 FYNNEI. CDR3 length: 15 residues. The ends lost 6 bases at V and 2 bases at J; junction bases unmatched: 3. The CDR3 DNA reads TGTGCCAGCAGCCTGACTAGCGGGGCCTACAATGAGCAGTTCTTC. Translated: CASSLTSGAYNEQFF.

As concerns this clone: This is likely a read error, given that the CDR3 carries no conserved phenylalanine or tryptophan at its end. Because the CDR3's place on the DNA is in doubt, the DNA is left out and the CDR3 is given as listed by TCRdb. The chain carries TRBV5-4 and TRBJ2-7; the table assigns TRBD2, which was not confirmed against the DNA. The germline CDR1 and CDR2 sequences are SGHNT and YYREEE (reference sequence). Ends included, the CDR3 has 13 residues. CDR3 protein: CASSLGLAGKPRI.

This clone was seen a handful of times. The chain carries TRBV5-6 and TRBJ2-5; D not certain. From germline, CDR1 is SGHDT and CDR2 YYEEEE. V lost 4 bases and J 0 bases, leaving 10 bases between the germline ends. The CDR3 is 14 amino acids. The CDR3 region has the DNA TGTGCCAGCAGCCCCGTTGGGCACCAAGAGACCCAGTACTTC. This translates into CASSPVGHQETQYF.

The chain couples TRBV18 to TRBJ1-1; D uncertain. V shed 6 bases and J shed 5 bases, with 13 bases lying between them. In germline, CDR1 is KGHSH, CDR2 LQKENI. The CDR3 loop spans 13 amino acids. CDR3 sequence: CASSPSRWTEAFF. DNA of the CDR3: TGTGCCAGCTCCCCCTCCAGGTGGACTGAAGCTTTCTTT.

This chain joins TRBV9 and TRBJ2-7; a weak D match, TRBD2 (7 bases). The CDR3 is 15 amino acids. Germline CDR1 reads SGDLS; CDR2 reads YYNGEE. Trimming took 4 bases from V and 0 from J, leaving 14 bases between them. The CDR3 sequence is CASSFIGGASYEQYF. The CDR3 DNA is TGTGCCAGCAGCTTCATTGGGGGGGCCTCCTACGAGCAGTACTTC.

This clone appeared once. CDR3: CASSVAAPGQGTYEQYF. In DNA form, the CDR3 reads TGTGCCAGCAGCGTAGCAGCGCCGGGACAGGGGACCTACGAGCAGTACTTC. V and J are TRBV9 and TRBJ2-7; 10 bases agree with TRBD1. J lost 2 bases, V lost 0 bases, and 8 bases had no gene match. CDR1 is SGDLS and CDR2 is YYNGEE in the germline V gene. This CDR3 spans 17 amino acids.

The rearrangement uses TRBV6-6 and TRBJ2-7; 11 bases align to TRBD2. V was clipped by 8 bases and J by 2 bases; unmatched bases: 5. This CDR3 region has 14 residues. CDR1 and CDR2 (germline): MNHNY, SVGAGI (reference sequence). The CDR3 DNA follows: TGTGCCAGCTCAGGGACTAGCGGAACCTACGAGCAGTACGTC. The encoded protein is CASSGTSGTYEQYV.

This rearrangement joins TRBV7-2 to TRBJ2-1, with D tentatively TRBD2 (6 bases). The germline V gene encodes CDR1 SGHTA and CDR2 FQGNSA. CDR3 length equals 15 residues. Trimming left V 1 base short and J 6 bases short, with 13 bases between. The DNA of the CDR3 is TGTGCCAGCAGCTTAGGGGGGACTTACAGCAATGAGCAGTTCTTC. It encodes CASSLGGTYSNEQFF.

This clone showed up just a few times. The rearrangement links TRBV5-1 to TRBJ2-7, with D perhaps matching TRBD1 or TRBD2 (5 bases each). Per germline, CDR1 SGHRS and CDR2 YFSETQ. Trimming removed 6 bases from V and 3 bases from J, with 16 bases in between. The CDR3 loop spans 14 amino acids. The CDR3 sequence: CASTPSTGLYEQYF. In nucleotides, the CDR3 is TGCGCCAGCACCCCTTCCACAGGACTCTACGAGCAGTACTTC.

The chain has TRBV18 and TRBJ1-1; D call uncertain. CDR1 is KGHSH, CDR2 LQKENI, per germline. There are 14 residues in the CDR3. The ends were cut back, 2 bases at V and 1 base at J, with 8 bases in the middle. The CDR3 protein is CASSPVTRNTEAFF. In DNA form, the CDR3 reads TGTGCCAGCTCACCAGTGACAAGGAACACTGAAGCTTTCTTT.

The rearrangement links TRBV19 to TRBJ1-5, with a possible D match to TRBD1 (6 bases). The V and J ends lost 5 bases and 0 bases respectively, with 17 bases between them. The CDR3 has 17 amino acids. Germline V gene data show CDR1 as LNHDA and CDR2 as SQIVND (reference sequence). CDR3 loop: CASSSFGRGYSNQPQHF. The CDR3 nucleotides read TGTGCCAGTAGTTCCTTTGGCAGGGGATATAGCAATCAGCCCCAGCATTTT.

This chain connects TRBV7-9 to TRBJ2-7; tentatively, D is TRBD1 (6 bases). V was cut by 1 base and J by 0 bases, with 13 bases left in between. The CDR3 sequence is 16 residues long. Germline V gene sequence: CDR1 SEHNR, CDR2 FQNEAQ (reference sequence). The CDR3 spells CASSLGQGLFSYEQYF. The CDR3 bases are TGTGCCAGCAGCTTAGGCCAGGGGCTCTTCTCCTACGAGCAGTACTTC.

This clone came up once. CDR3 residues: CASSRQGTYEQYV. The CDR3 nucleotides are TGTGCCAGCTCGAGACAGGGAACTTACGAGCAGTACGTC. The chain carries TRBV6-1 and TRBJ2-7; 7 positions agree with TRBD1. V lost 8 bases and J lost 4; bases outside the gene matches: 8. The germline V gene has CDR1 MNHNS and CDR2 SASEGT. The CDR3 sequence is 13 residues long.

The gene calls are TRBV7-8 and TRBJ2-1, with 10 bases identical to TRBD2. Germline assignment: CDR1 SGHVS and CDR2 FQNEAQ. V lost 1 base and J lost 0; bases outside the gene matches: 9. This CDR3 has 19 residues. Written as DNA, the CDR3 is TGTGCCAGCAGCTTAGATCGGACTAGCGGACCGAGCTCCTACAATGAGCAGTTCTTC. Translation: CASSLDRTSGPSSYNEQFF.

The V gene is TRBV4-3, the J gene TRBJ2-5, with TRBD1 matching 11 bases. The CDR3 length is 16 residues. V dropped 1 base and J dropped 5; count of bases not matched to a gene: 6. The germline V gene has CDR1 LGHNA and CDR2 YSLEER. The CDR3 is CASSQGTGGGWETQYF. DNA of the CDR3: TGCGCCAGCAGCCAAGGGACAGGGGGCGGTTGGGAGACCCAGTACTTC.

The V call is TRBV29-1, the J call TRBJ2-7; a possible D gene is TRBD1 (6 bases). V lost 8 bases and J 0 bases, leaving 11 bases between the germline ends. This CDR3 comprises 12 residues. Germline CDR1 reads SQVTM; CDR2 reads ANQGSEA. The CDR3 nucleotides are TGCAGCACCAGGACAGCCTCCTACGAGCAGTACTTC. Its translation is CSTRTASYEQYF.